These 10 T cell receptor beta chains were all obtained from the same sample, sequenced in a study of shared clonotypes between healthy human individuals. The naive CD8 population came from CD45RO-negative cells selected for CCR7, without terminally differentiated effector memory CD45RA+ cells. Profiled with immunoSEQ multiplex PCR; TCRdb holds only in-frame clones, not every one. The sample consists of roughly 2.1 million clones, 85% to 95% of them appearing once. The sample taken for sequencing was naive CD8+ T cells from PBMCs. Source of these receptors: a man younger than 35 in good health. Some clones in this sample may be carry-over from other donors' samples.

The chain links TRBV13 to TRBJ2-7, with a tentative D call TRBD2 (5 bases). There are 15 residues in the CDR3. With 5 bases removed from V and 2 bases from J, the gap between germline ends came to 16 bases. CDR1 is PRHDT and CDR2 is FYEKMQ in the germline V gene (reference sequence). The DNA for the CDR3 is TGTGCCAGCAGCACTCGGAGGAAATCGCCCTACGAGCAGTACTTC. Translating it yields CASSTRRKSPYEQYF.

J is TRBJ2-3 and V is TRBV7-9; 8 bases are a match to TRBD2. CDR1 and CDR2 from the germline V gene are SEHNR and FQNEAQ (reference sequence). The ends lost 4 bases at V and 2 bases at J; junction bases unmatched: 8. This CDR3 has 16 amino acids. The CDR3 DNA reads as TGTGCCAGCAGCTACGACTTTAGCGGGATCACAGATACGCAGTATTTT. Its protein is CASSYDFSGITDTQYF.

The chain links TRBV11-2 to TRBJ1-5; D gene unclear. The germline gives CDR1 SGHAT, CDR2 FQNNGV. The CDR3 spans 15 residues. V dropped 4 bases and J dropped 0 bases, with 10 bases sitting between them. CDR3 loop: CASSWRAGSNQPQHF. CDR3 DNA sequence: TGTGCCAGCAGCTGGCGCGCAGGTAGCAATCAGCCCCAGCATTTT.

V usage is TRBV19 and J usage is TRBJ1-4; 7 positions match TRBD1. The germline CDR1 and CDR2 sequences are LNHDA and SQIVND (reference sequence). The CDR3 spans 14 residues. J lost 8 bases, V lost 3 bases, and 6 bases had no gene match. CDR3: CASSISPGGEKLFF. The CDR3 DNA reads TGTGCCAGTAGTATTTCGCCAGGGGGAGAAAAACTGTTTTTT.

The rearrangement joins TRBV4-3 to TRBJ1-1; maybe TRBD1 (6 bases). This CDR3 has 16 amino acids. Trimming left V 1 base short and J 2 bases short, with 14 bases between. In germline, CDR1 is LGHNA, CDR2 YSLEER. The CDR3 loop is CASSQVFRTDNTEAFF. For the CDR3, the DNA is TGCGCCAGCAGCCAAGTTTTCCGGACAGATAACACTGAAGCTTTCTTT.

The V and J genes are TRBV11-2 and TRBJ1-1, with D maybe TRBD1 (6 bases). Between the trimmed V and J ends, which lost 8 bases and 5 bases, there was a span of 15 bases. The CDR3 contains 13 residues. Looked up from germline, CDR1 is SGHAT and CDR2 is FQNNGV. CDR3 bases: TGTGCCAGCGGATTCGGGGGGGCGACTGAAGCTTTCTTT. Residues: CASGFGGATEAFF.

V usage is TRBV4-3 and J usage is TRBJ1-1; 10 positions agree with TRBD1. V shed 0 bases, J shed 1 base, and the junction held 11 bases outside the gene matches. Germline CDR1 reads LGHNA; CDR2 reads YSLEER. The CDR3 runs 19 residues. CDR3 sequence: CASSQEPPRTGGENTEAFF. In nucleotides, the CDR3 is TGCGCCAGCAGCCAAGAACCCCCGAGGACAGGGGGGGAGAACACTGAAGCTTTCTTT.

The gene calls are TRBV18 and TRBJ2-3; D might be TRBD1 (6 bases). The germline V and J ends were trimmed by 1 base and 3 bases, with 14 bases remaining between them. The CDR3 runs to 16 residues. Germline-derived CDR1 and CDR2 are KGHSH and LQKENI. The CDR3 sequence: CASSPQTGQDTDTQYF. For the CDR3, the DNA is TGTGCCAGCTCACCACAGACAGGTCAAGATACAGATACGCAGTATTTT.

This chain links TRBV28 with TRBJ2-3; no clear D gene. The CDR3 spans 15 residues. CDR1 and CDR2 (germline): MDHEN, SYDVKM. The V and J ends lost 3 bases and 1 base respectively, with 11 bases between them. The CDR3 loop reads CASSLAGRGTDTQYF. The CDR3 nucleotides are TGTGCCAGCAGTTTGGCCGGACGCGGCACAGATACGCAGTATTTT.

The chain is built from TRBV4-1 and TRBJ2-7; 8 positions match TRBD1. This CDR3 spans 16 amino acids. Germline CDR1 is MGHRA and CDR2 is YSYEKL. V gave up 0 bases and J gave up 5 bases; unmatched junction bases: 9. The CDR3 loop is CASSQEPAGGLDEQYF. CDR3 DNA sequence: TGCGCCAGCAGCCAAGAACCGGCAGGGGGCCTGGACGAGCAGTACTTC.